This passage covers 24 T cell receptor beta chains from one sample sequenced in a study of T cell responses to AZD1222 COVID-19 vaccine (dated by TCRdb to the early 2020s). The time point label, as the study defines it: baseline before first vaccination. Libraries were constructed by the immunoSEQ multiplex PCR assay. Held by TCRdb, this immuneACCESS table contains in-frame sequences only and omits some clones. Under half of the omission traces to an unresolved V gene where checked; the cause of the rest is unknown. This sample is represented by around 150,000 clones; around nine tenths of them were singletons. The ten largest clones represent 5% of the sample. This sample comprised peripheral blood, obtained on day 0 of AZD1222 vaccination. These receptors were collected from an adult in good health.

This chain uses TRBV14 with TRBJ2-1; the D is unclear. The V end was cut by 2 bases, the J end by 9 bases, with 8 bases between. This CDR3 has 12 amino acids. Germline V lookup: CDR1 SGHDN, CDR2 FVKESK. CDR3: CASSQLPGEQFF. DNA for the CDR3: TGTGCCAGCAGCCAATTGCCGGGTGAGCAGTTCTTC.

V is TRBV28 and J is TRBJ2-5; D might be TRBD2 (6 bases). Germline V gene lookup returns CDR1 MDHEN and CDR2 SYDVKM. CDR3 length: 11 residues. Trimming pared 8 bases from V and 4 bases from J, leaving 8 bases between. CDR3 DNA: TGTGCCAGCGGACTACGAGAGACCCAGTACTTC. Translated: CASGLRETQYF. The whole variable domain, filled in from reference TRBV28 and TRBJ2-5, reads DVKVTQSSRYLVKRTGEKVFLECVQDMDHENMFWYRQDPGLGLRLIYFSYDVKMKEKGDIPEGYSVSREKKERFSLILESASTNQTSMYLCASGLRETQYFGPGTRLLVL.

The chain recombines TRBV13 with TRBJ1-1; D remains unclear. The V gene's germline CDR1 is PRHDT and CDR2 FYEKMQ (reference sequence). Deletions cut 6 bases from V and 1 base from J, with 9 bases between. The CDR3 extends over 13 amino acids. The CDR3 sequence is CASSSPTNTEAFF. The CDR3 DNA reads as TGTGCCAGCAGTTCACCAACGAACACTGAAGCTTTCTTT.

The J gene is TRBJ1-2, the V gene TRBV7-8; 7 bases agree with TRBD1. V dropped 5 bases and J dropped 0; count of bases not matched to a gene: 9. This CDR3 is 16 amino acids long. Germline V gene lookup returns CDR1 SGHVS and CDR2 FQNEAQ. CDR3 sequence (DNA): TGTGCCAGCAGCCACCGGGACAGAGCTTCTAACTATGGCTACACCTTC. Protein: CASSHRDRASNYGYTF.

The gene calls are TRBV4-1 and TRBJ1-2, with a possible D match to TRBD1 (5 bases). The CDR3 runs to 15 residues. The ends were cut back, 2 bases at V and 4 bases at J, with 14 bases in the middle. Germline loops: CDR1 MGHRA, CDR2 YSYEKL. The CDR3 sequence: CASSQSDRRVYGYTF. DNA for the CDR3: TGCGCCAGCAGCCAATCCGACAGAAGGGTCTATGGCTACACCTTC.

The rearrangement joins TRBV28 to TRBJ1-2, with D possibly TRBD1 on 5 matching bases. The CDR3 extends over 14 amino acids. With 2 bases removed from V and 9 bases from J, the gap between germline ends came to 16 bases. CDR1 is MDHEN and CDR2 is SYDVKM in the germline V gene. The CDR3 spells CASSLVRDVPRYTF. CDR3 DNA sequence: TGTGCCAGCAGTTTAGTGCGGGACGTACCACGCTACACCTTC.

The genes are TRBV27 and TRBJ2-3; 9 positions agree with TRBD2. Losses at the gene ends were 1 base for V and 2 bases for J; bases not matched to a gene: 13. Germline CDR1 reads MNHEY; CDR2 reads SMNVEV (reference sequence). The CDR3 is 19 amino acids. The CDR3 DNA reads TGTGCCAGCAGTTTATTTTCGTTTGGGCGGGAGGGCCTCACAGATACGCAGTATTTT. Encoded protein: CASSLFSFGREGLTDTQYF.

The chain has TRBV19 and TRBJ1-2, with 8 bases identical to TRBD1. Trimming removed 4 bases from V and 3 bases from J; junction bases left unmatched: 7. CDR1 is LNHDA, CDR2 SQIVND, per germline (reference sequence). The CDR3 is 15 amino acids. CDR3 DNA sequence: TGTGCCAGTAGTAGCCCGGACAGGGCAGACTATGGCTACACCTTC. Amino acid sequence: CASSSPDRADYGYTF. Filled out from reference TRBV19 and TRBJ1-2, the complete variable domain reads DGGITQSPKYLFRKEGQNVTLSCEQNLNHDAMYWYRQDPGQGLRLIYYSQIVNDFQKGDIAEGYSVSREKKESFPLTVTSAQKNPTAFYLCASSSPDRADYGYTFGSGTRLTVV.

The chain employs TRBV7-8 and TRBJ2-1, with 12 bases that match TRBD2. There are 19 residues in the CDR3. The ends lost 8 bases at V and 0 bases at J; junction bases unmatched: 14. Looked up from germline, CDR1 is SGHVS and CDR2 is FQNEAQ. CDR3 loop: CASCPLRTSGASSYNEQFF. For the CDR3, the DNA is TGTGCCAGCTGCCCCCTACGGACTAGCGGGGCGAGCTCCTACAATGAGCAGTTCTTC.

In this sample, this clone turned up once. The chain couples TRBV5-1 to TRBJ2-7; tentatively, D is TRBD1 or TRBD2 (7 bases each). Germline values: CDR1 SGHRS, CDR2 YFSETQ. V lost 7 bases to trimming and J lost 2 bases, with 13 bases between them. The CDR3 extends over 13 amino acids. For the CDR3, the DNA is TGCGCCAGCCAGGGGGGGTGGACCTACGAGCAGTACTTC. Amino acid sequence: CASQGGWTYEQYF.

The V gene is TRBV25-1, the J gene TRBJ2-7; 10 bases are shared with TRBD2. CDR1 and CDR2 from the germline V gene are MGHDK and SYGVNS. CDR3 size: 16 residues. The ends lost 1 base at V and 3 bases at J; junction bases unmatched: 6. In nucleotides, the CDR3 is TGTGCCAGCAGTGAATCGGCTAGCGGGAGTGGCTACGAGCAGTACTTC. Translated, it gives CASSESASGSGYEQYF.

The genes are TRBV10-3 and TRBJ2-7, with 7 positions matching TRBD2. This CDR3 is built from 17 residues. In germline, CDR1 is ENHRY, CDR2 SYGVKD. The V segment lost 0 bases and the J segment 1 base; nucleotides outside the gene matches: 9. In DNA form, the CDR3 reads TGTGCCATCAGTGAGTCCGGGAGGACCCAGGCATCCTACGAGCAGTACTTC. This encodes CAISESGRTQASYEQYF.

The chain links TRBV4-1 to TRBJ1-5; TRBD1 might be the D (5 bases). Germline loops: CDR1 MGHRA, CDR2 YSYEKL. CDR3 size: 16 residues. The V end lost 1 base, the J end lost 6 bases, and 16 bases lay between the germline ends. CDR3 region: CASSQGNAGTGQPQHF. In DNA, the CDR3 is TGCGCCAGCAGCCAAGGCAACGCGGGTACAGGTCAGCCCCAGCATTTT.

This sequence joins TRBV24-1 and TRBJ1-2, with D unresolved. The CDR3 runs 14 residues. Per germline, CDR1 KGHDR and CDR2 SFDVKD. Trimming stripped 4 bases from V and 8 bases from J, with 16 bases between. The CDR3 region is CATSEKGPRGGYTF. The CDR3, as DNA: TGTGCCACCAGTGAAAAGGGCCCCCGAGGGGGCTACACCTTC.

J is TRBJ1-1 and V is TRBV5-1; no clear D gene. The germline gives CDR1 SGHRS, CDR2 YFSETQ. The CDR3 contains 14 residues. With 0 bases removed from V and 2 bases from J, the gap between germline ends came to 8 bases. The CDR3 nucleotides read TGCGCCAGCAGCTTGGTTGGAGGAAACACTGAAGCTTTCTTT. Translated: CASSLVGGNTEAFF.

The chain links TRBV4-1 to TRBJ1-4; TRBD1 matches 9 bases. The CDR3 has 16 amino acids. Trimming took 0 bases from V and 7 from J; bases not matched to a gene: 6. Germline V CDR1 and CDR2: MGHRA, YSYEKL. CDR3 DNA: TGCGCCAGCAGCCAAGATCGGGGACAGGGTTTTGAAAAACTGTTTTTT. Its translation is CASSQDRGQGFEKLFF.

The rearrangement uses TRBV28 and TRBJ1-3, with TRBD1 as a possible D gene (6 bases). This CDR3 spans 14 amino acids. V was clipped by 7 bases and J by 4 bases, with 14 bases between them. The V gene's germline CDR1 is MDHEN and CDR2 SYDVKM. CDR3 sequence: CASTSTDRGNTIYF. The DNA of the CDR3 is TGTGCCAGCACATCCACCGACAGGGGAAACACCATATATTTT.

The chain uses TRBV19 and TRBJ1-1; unclear D gene. Trimming removed 3 bases from V and 1 base from J, with 9 bases in between. The germline V gene has CDR1 LNHDA and CDR2 SQIVND (reference sequence). CDR3 size: 14 residues. The DNA for the CDR3 is TGTGCCAGTAGTATCTTAGGAGCGAACACTGAAGCTTTCTTT. The encoded protein is CASSILGANTEAFF.

This chain uses TRBV14 with TRBJ2-3; D ambiguous. The CDR3 length is 13 residues. V was clipped by 2 bases and J by 9 bases, with 12 bases between them. Germline values: CDR1 SGHDN, CDR2 FVKESK. CDR3 in DNA: TGTGCCAGCAGCCAATCAGTCGCTATGACGCAGTATTTT. Protein sequence: CASSQSVAMTQYF.

The chain recombines TRBV7-2 with TRBJ2-5, with TRBD1 matching 7 bases. V trimming: 1 base; J trimming: 2 bases; junction bases outside the gene matches: 4. CDR1 SGHTA and CDR2 FQGNSA come from the germline V gene. CDR3 length: 15 residues. The CDR3 spells CASSLDRGGQETQYF. The CDR3, as DNA: TGTGCCAGCAGCTTAGACAGGGGTGGTCAAGAGACCCAGTACTTC.

The CDR3 DNA reads TGTGCCAGCAGTTTACGCGGGGGGGCCTACGAGCAGTACTTC. Amino acid sequence: CASSLRGGAYEQYF. The chain combines TRBV28 with TRBJ2-7; TRBD2 matches at 9 bases. The CDR3 extends over 14 amino acids. J was trimmed by 2 bases and V by 2 bases; bases with no gene match: 1. Germline CDR1 and CDR2: MDHEN and SYDVKM.

The V and J genes are TRBV5-6 and TRBJ2-1, with 7 bases aligning to TRBD1. Trimming took 0 bases from V and 0 from J; bases not matched to a gene: 3. The CDR3 is made up of 16 amino acids. Germline V gives CDR1 SGHDT, CDR2 YYEEEE. The CDR3 protein is CASSLVGDSSYNEQFF. The CDR3, as DNA: TGTGCCAGCAGCTTGGTCGGGGACAGCTCCTACAATGAGCAGTTCTTC.

This chain uses TRBV11-2 with TRBJ2-7, with D perhaps TRBD1 or TRBD2 (5 bases each). This CDR3 spans 15 amino acids. Trimming removed 5 bases from V and 3 bases from J, with 17 bases in between. CDR1 and CDR2 (germline): SGHAT, FQNNGV. CDR3 amino acids: CASSQAGTEVYEQYF. Written as DNA, the CDR3 is TGTGCCAGCAGCCAGGCAGGGACGGAGGTCTACGAGCAGTACTTC.

The rearrangement joins TRBV21-1 to TRBJ2-1; TRBD1 was called by the table and not checked on the DNA. TRBV21-1 is a recognized pseudogene. The CDR3 has 23 residues. CDR3 nucleotides: TGTGCCAGCAGCAAAATCGCCGAAACCCGGGACAGGGGTCCTCTGAGGGCAGTCAATGAGCAGTTCTTC. It codes for CASSKIAETRDRGPLRAVNEQFF.